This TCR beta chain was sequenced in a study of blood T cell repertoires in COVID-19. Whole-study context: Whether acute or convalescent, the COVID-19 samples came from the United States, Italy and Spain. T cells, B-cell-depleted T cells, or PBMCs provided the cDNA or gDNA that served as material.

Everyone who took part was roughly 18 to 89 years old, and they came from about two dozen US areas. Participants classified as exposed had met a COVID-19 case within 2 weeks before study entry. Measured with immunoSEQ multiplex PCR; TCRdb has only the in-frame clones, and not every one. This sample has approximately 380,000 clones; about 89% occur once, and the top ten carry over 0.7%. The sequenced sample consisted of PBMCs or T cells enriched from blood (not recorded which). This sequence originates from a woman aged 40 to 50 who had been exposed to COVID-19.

The CDR3 DNA follows: TGTGCCAGCAGCCTTCGGACTGCACGGGCCGAAGCTTTCTTT. Amino acid sequence: CASSLRTARAEAFF. This sequence joins TRBV11-1 and TRBJ1-1; D is undetermined. Germline V gene data show CDR1 as SGHAT and CDR2 as FQDESV (reference sequence). The germline V and J ends were trimmed by 5 bases and 8 bases, with 18 bases remaining between them. The CDR3 has 14 residues.